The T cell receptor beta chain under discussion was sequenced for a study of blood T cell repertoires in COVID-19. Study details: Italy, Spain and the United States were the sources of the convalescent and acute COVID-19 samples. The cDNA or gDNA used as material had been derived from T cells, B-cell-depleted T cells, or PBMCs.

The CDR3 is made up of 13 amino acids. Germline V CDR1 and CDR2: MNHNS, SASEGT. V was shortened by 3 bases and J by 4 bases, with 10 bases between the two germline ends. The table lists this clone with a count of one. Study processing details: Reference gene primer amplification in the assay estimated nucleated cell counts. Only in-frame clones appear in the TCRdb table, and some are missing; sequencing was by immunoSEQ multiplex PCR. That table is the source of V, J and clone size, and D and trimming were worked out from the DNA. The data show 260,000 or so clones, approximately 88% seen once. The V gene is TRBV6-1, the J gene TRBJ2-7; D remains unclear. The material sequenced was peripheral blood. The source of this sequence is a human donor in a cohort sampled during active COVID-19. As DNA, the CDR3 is TGTGCCAGCAGTGACCTGCCGCTATACGAGCAGTACTTC. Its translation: CASSDLPLYEQYF.